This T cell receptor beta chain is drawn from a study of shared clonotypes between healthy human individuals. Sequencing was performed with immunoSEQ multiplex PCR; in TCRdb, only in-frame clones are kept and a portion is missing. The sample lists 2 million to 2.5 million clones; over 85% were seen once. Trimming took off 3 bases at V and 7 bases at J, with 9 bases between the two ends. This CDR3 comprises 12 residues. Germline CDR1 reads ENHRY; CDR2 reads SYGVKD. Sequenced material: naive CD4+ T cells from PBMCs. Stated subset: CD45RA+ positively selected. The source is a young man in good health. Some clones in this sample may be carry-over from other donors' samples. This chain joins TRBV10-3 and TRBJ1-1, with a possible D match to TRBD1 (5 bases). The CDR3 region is CAISEPGLEAFF. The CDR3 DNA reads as TGTGCCATCAGTGAACCGGGACTTGAAGCTTTCTTT.